This T cell receptor (beta chain) came from a study of vaccination and CD4 T cells after COVID-19. Overall study findings and caveats: In convalescent patients, a median approximately 90% of reactive clones appeared only post-vaccination.

Treatment given: approximately 9-day PBMC culture with coronavirus spike peptide pools or control peptides (ViraFEST assay). A note on this clonotype: Its antigen is currently unknown.

Sequenced with the Oncomine TCR Beta short-read assay was DNA taken from cultured CD4+ T cells. Genomic DNA from cultured CD4+ T cells was extracted. TCRdb reprocessed the PCR reads via MiXCR and lists one record per CDR3 protein. In the table there are some 13,000 distinct CDR3 sequences, around a quarter of which are singletons. With 5 bases clipped from V and 1 base from J, the junction kept 10 bases outside the gene matches. Germline CDR1 is LGHNT and CDR2 is FRNRAP. The length of the CDR3 is 16 residues. Input material: CD4+ T cells from blood, cultured in vitro. The origin of this receptor is a human donor who had recovered from COVID-19. The J gene is TRBJ1-1, the V gene TRBV12-5, with 7 positions matching TRBD1. CDR3 coding DNA: TGTGCTAGTGGTCCCTCAGGGGGGGGGTCGAACACTGAAGCTTTCTTT. Its translation is CASGPSGGGSNTEAFF. Together with reference TRBV12-5 and TRBJ1-1, the CDR3 gives the full variable domain: DARVTQTPRHKVTEMGQEVTMRCQPILGHNTVFWYRQTMMQGLELLAYFRNRAPLDDSGMPKDRFSAEMPDATLATLKIQPSEPRDSAVYFCASGPSGGGSNTEAFFGQGTRLTVV.